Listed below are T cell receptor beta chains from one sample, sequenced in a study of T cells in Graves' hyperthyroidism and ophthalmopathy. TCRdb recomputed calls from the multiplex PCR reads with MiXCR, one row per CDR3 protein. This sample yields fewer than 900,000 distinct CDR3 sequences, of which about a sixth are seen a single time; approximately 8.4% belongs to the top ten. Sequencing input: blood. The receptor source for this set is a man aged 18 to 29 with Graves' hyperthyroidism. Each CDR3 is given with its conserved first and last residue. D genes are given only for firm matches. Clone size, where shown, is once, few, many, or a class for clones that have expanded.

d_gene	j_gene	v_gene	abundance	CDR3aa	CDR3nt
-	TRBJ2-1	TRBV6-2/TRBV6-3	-	CASREGRGYNEQFF	TGTGCCAGCAGGGAGGGCAGGGGCTACAATGAGCAGTTCTTC
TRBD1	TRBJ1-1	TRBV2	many	CASSDQGARTEAFF	TGTGCCAGCAGTGATCAGGGGGCCCGGACTGAAGCTTTCTTT
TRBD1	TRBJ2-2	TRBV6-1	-	CASSEWLGGLTGELFF	TGTGCCAGCAGTGAATGGCTAGGGGGCTTAACCGGGGAGCTGTTTTTT
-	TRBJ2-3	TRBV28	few	CASSRDTSSTDTQYF	TGTGCCAGCAGCAGGGACACCTCTAGCACAGATACGCAGTATTTT
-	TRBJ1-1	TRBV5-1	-	CASSLEQGNTEAFF	TGCGCCAGCAGCTTGGAACAGGGGAACACTGAAGCTTTCTTT
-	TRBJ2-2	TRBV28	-	CATRRREYTGELFF	TGTGCGACACGGCGGAGGGAATACACCGGGGAGCTGTTTTTT
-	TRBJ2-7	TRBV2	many	CASRSYGEQYF	TGTGCCAGCAGGAGTTATGGGGAGCAGTACTTC
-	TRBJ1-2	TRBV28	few	CASTTQGGYTF	TGTGCCAGCACGACCCAAGGGGGCTACACCTTC
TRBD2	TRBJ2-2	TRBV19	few	CASSMGSGTSGGGELFF	TGTGCCAGTAGTATGGGATCCGGGACTAGCGGAGGGGGGGAGCTGTTTTTT
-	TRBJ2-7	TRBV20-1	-	CSASGQVRPYEQYF	TGCAGTGCTAGCGGCCAGGTTCGCCCCTACGAGCAGTACTTC
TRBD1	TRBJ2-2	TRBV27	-	CASSSGTGAGELFF	TGTGCCAGCAGTTCCGGGACAGGTGCCGGGGAGCTGTTTTTT
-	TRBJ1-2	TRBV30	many	CAWSVGGYGYTF	TGTGCCTGGAGTGTTGGGGGCTATGGCTACACCTTC
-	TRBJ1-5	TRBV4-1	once	CASSQVLEFYSNQPQHF	TGCGCCAGCAGCCAAGTTTTGGAATTCTATAGCAATCAGCCCCAGCATTTT
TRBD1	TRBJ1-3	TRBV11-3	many	CASSYGTGVGNTIYF	TGTGCCAGCAGCTACGGGACAGGGGTTGGAAACACCATATATTTT
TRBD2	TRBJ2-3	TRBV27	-	CATSSGGDTQYF	TGTGCCACGTCTAGCGGGGGGGATACGCAGTATTTT
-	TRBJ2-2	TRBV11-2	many	CASSLARGGELFF	TGTGCCAGCAGCTTAGCCCGGGGCGGGGAGCTGTTTTTT
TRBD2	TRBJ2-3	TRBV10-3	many	CAISGASGMGADTQYF	TGTGCCATCAGTGGGGCGAGCGGGATGGGAGCAGATACGCAGTATTTT
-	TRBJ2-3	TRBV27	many	CASSSIASLSSTDTQYF	TGTGCCAGCAGTTCTATAGCTTCTCTCTCTAGCACAGATACGCAGTATTTT
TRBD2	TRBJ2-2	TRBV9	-	CASSSPGEGRAPGELFF	TGTGCCAGCAGCTCCCCGGGGGAGGGGCGGGCGCCTGGGGAGCTGTTTTTT
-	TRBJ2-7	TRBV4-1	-	CASSQIPGASYEQYF	TGCGCCAGCAGCCAAATCCCCGGGGCGAGCTACGAGCAGTACTTC
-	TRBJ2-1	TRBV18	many	CASSPRTAINNEQFF	TGTGCCAGCTCACCGAGGACAGCAATAAACAATGAGCAGTTCTTC
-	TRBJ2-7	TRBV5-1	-	CASSLSDFAYEQYF	TGCGCCAGCAGCTTGAGCGACTTCGCCTACGAGCAGTACTTC
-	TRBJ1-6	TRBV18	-	CASSGEVASPLHF	TGTGCCAGCTCAGGGGAGGTAGCTTCACCCCTCCACTTT
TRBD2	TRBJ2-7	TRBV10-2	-	CASSSQREGLLEQYF	TGCGCCAGCAGTTCCCAGCGGGAGGGCCTTCTCGAGCAGTACTTC
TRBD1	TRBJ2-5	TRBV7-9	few	CASSDWTGANQETQYF	TGTGCCAGCAGCGATTGGACAGGGGCCAACCAAGAGACCCAGTACTTC
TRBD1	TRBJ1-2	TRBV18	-	CASSPRGQGSYGYTF	TGTGCCAGCTCACCAAGAGGACAGGGAAGCTATGGCTACACCTTC